The sequence of this TCR beta chain was determined in a study of post-analysis software for immune sequencing data. Concerning this clonotype itself: Its cognate antigen is unknown.

V lost 8 bases and J lost 4, with 11 bases in between. The CDR3 has 12 amino acids. Germline V CDR1 and CDR2: MNHNS, SASEGT. Tagging with unique molecular identifiers was a feature of the TCR beta cDNA libraries. The T cell input of about 1 to 10 million gave around 450,000 cDNA molecules. TCRdb passed the PCR reads through MiXCR, listing each CDR3 protein once. The sample has roughly 620,000 distinct CDR3 sequences, roughly two fifths seen once. Study findings and constraints: Patients used four to six TRBV segments, including TRBV5-6, TRBV5-1 and TRBV20-1, more often than controls. By F measure, strong co-clustering occurred among samples prepared in the same batch.

The chain employs TRBV6-1 and TRBJ1-2; tentatively, D is TRBD1 (5 bases). The TCR was taken from a girl aged 10 to 17 with multiple sclerosis. Source material: blood. The CDR3 nucleotides are TGTGCCAGCCGGTGGAGGGGCTATGGCTACACCTTC. It is translated as CASRWRGYGYTF.